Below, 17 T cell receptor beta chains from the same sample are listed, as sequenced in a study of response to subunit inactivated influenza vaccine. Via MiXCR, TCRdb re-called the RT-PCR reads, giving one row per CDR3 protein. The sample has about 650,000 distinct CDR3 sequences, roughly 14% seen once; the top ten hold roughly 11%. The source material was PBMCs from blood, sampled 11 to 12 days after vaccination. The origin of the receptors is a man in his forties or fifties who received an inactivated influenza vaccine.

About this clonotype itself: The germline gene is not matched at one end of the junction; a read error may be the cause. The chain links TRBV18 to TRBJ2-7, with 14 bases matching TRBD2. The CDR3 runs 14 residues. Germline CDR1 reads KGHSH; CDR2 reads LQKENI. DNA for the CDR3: TGTGCCAGCTCACCGACTAGCGGGAGGGCCGAGCTGTACTTC. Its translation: CASSPTSGRAELYF.

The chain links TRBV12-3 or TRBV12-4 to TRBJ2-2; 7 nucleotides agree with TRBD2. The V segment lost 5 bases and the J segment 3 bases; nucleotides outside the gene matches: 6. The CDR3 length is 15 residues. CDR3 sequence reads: CASSPTGRHTGELFF. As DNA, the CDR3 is TGTGCCAGCAGTCCGACCGGGAGGCACACCGGGGAGCTGTTTTTT.

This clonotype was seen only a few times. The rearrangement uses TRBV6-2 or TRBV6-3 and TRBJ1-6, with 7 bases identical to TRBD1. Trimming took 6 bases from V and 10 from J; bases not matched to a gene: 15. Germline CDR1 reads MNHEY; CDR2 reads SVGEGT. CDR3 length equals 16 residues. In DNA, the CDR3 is TGTGCCAGCAGCCTTACCTCCGGGACAGAGGGATCACCCCTCCACTTT. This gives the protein CASSLTSGTEGSPLHF.

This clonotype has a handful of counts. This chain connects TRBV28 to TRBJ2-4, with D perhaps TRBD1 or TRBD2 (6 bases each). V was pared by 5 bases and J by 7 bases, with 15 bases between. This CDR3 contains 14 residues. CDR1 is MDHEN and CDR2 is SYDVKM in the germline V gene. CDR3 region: CASSLGGQINIQYF. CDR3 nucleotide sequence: TGTGCCAGCAGTCTTGGGGGGCAAATTAACATTCAGTACTTC.

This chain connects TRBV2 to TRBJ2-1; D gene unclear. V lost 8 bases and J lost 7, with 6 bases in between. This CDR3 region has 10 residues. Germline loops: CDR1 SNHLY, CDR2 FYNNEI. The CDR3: CASLSNEQFF. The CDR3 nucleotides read TGTGCCAGCTTATCGAATGAGCAGTTCTTC.

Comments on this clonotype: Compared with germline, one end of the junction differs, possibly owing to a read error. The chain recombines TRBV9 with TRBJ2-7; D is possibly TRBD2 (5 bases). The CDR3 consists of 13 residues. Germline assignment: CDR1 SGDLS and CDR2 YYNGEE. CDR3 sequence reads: CASSVLGEGELYF. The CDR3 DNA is TGTGCCAGCAGCGTACTGGGAGAGGGCGAGCTGTACTTC.

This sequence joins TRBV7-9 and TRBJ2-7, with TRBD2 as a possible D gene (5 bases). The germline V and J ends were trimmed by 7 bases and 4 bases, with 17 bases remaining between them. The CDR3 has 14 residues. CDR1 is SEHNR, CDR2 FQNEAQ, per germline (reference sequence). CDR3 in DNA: TGTGCCAGCAAACGGGGTAGTGGGCCATACGAGCAGTACTTC. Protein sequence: CASKRGSGPYEQYF.

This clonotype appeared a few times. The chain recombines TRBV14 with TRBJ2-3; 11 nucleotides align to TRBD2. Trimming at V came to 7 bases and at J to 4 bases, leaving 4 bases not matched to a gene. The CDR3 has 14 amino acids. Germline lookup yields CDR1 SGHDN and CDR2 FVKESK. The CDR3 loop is CASNLAGGADTQYF. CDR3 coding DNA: TGTGCCAGCAACCTAGCGGGAGGAGCAGATACGCAGTATTTT.

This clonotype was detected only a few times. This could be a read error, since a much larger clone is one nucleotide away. The CDR3 protein is CSASDNEQFF. The CDR3 coding sequence is TGCAGTGCTAGCGACAATGAGCAGTTCTTC. V is TRBV20-1 and J is TRBJ2-1; D remains unclear. The CDR3 length is 10 residues. V was trimmed by 3 bases and J by 5 bases, leaving 2 bases between them. CDR1 and CDR2 (germline): DFQATT, SNEGSKA (reference sequence).

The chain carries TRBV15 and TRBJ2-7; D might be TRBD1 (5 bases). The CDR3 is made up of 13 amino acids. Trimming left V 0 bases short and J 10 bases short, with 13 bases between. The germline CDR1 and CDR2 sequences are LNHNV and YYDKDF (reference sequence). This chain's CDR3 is CATSRDIRGEQYF. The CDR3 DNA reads TGTGCCACCAGCAGAGATATAAGGGGCGAACAGTACTTC.

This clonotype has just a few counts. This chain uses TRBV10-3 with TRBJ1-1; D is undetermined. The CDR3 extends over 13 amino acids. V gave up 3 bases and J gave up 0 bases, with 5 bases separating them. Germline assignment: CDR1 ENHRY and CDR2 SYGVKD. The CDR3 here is CAISDSLNTEAFF. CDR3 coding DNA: TGTGCCATCAGTGATTCGTTGAACACTGAAGCTTTCTTT.

The CDR3 sequence: CASSLVQGVAYNEQFF. CDR3 DNA sequence: TGTGCCAGCAGCTTAGTCCAGGGGGTGGCCTACAATGAGCAGTTCTTC. This chain joins TRBV11-2 and TRBJ2-1; 7 bases are shared with TRBD1. The CDR3 is 16 amino acids. Germline trimming cut 1 base from V and 2 bases from J; bases unmatched to any gene: 5. CDR1 and CDR2 from the germline V gene are SGHAT and FQNNGV.

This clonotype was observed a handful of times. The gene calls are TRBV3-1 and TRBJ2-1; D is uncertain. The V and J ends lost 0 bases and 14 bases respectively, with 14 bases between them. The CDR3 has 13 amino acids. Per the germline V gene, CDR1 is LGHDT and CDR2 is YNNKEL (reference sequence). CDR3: CASSQDGSRVEFF. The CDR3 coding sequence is TGTGCCAGCAGCCAAGACGGCAGCCGGGTCGAGTTCTTC.

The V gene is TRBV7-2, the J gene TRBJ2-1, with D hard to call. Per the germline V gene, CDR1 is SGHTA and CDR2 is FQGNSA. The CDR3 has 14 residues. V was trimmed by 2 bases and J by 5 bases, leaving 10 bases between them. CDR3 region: CASSLQSVNNEQFF. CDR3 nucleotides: TGTGCCAGCAGCTTACAGTCAGTCAACAATGAGCAGTTCTTC.

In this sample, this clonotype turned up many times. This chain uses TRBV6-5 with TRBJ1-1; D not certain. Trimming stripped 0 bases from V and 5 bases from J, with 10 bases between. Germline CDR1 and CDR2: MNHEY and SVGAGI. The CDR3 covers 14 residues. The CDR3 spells CASSYSPLGTEAFF. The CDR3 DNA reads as TGTGCCAGCAGTTACTCCCCGCTTGGGACTGAAGCTTTCTTT.

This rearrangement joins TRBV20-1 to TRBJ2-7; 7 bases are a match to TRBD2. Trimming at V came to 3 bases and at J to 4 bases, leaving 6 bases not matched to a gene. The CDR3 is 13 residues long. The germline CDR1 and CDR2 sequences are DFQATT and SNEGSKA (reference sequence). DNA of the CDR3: TGCAGTGCTAGGAAGCGGGAACGTTACGAGCAGTACTTC. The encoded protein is CSARKRERYEQYF.

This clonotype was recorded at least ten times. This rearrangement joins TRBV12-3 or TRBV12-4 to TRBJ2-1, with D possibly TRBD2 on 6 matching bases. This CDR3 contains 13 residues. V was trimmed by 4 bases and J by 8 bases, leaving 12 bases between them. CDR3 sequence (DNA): TGTGCCAGCAGTTCGGGACTCTTCGATGAGCAGTTCTTC. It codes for CASSSGLFDEQFF.